This T cell receptor beta chain appears in the sequencing data of a study of blood T cells in healthy people across ages. Study background: The template switching approach captured approximately one barcoded beta molecule for every two T cells.

This CDR3 spans 15 amino acids. The V gene end was trimmed by 4 bases and the J gene end by 8 bases; junction bases not matched to a gene: 12. The germline gives CDR1 SGDLS, CDR2 YYNGEE. The sample holds a few counts of this clonotype. Its antigen is undetermined. Combining a sample-barcoded 5' primer with a J-beta primer mix, a second PCR ran for roughly 7 to 12 cycles. TCRdb recomputed calls from the 5' RACE reads with MiXCR, one row per CDR3 protein. The data show about 780,000 distinct CDR3 sequences, about 42% seen once. Study observations and caveats: In long-lived donors, naive CD4+ cell counts and diversity exceeded those of aged donors. A conclusive naive versus antigen-experienced comparison was prevented by the unsorted PBMCs.

The sample consisted of blood. This clonotype was obtained from an elderly man in good health. The V gene is TRBV9, the J gene TRBJ2-1; 7 bases are a match to TRBD1. The chain's CDR3 is CASSPLTGPGDEQFF. The DNA for the CDR3 is TGTGCCAGCAGCCCCCTGACAGGGCCGGGCGATGAGCAGTTCTTC.